This T cell receptor beta chain emerged from a study of OX40 agonist ivuxolimab in advanced cancers. In terms of the full investigation: The costimulatory receptor OX40 (CD134) was targeted by ivuxolimab, a fully human IgG2 agonistic monoclonal antibody. The paper describes the monotherapy dose-escalation part (N ≈ 52 patients) of the phase I trial of ivuxolimab. Patients were allowed to have had prior anti-PD-1, anti-PD-L1 or anti-CTLA-4 therapy, and around 41% of the dose-escalation patients had previously received checkpoint inhibitors. Three dose-escalation patients achieved partial responses, one with hepatocellular carcinoma and two with cutaneous melanoma. Peripheral TCRbeta sequencing aimed to test whether ivuxolimab altered TCR sequence diversity and caused clonal T-cell expansion. Of the roughly 52 dose-escalation patients, hepatocellular carcinoma was present in about 19, melanoma in around 15, renal cell carcinoma in 9 and head and neck cancer in 9. A male proportion of around 83% and a mean age of 60 years, ranging from about 23 to 90, were recorded for the dose-escalation cohort. Intravenous ivuxolimab was administered to patients every 2 weeks at six dose levels: 0.01, 0.1, 0.3, 1.5, 3 and 10 mg/kg.

Details on this clone: The target of this receptor is not known. Per-base qualities were not stored, and no clone one base away is much larger.

Patients with autoimmune disease history or receiving systemic immunosuppression were excluded from the trial. In every dose cohort, peripheral blood was drawn for TCR sequencing at baseline, cycle 4 day 1, and cycle 7 day 1. Samples were obtained from an open-label, multicenter, first-in-human phase I dose-escalation trial of ivuxolimab. Adults with locally advanced or metastatic melanoma, renal cell carcinoma, hepatocellular carcinoma or head and neck squamous cell carcinoma were enrolled in the trial. Before TCR sequencing, CD4+ T cells and CD8+ T cells from peripheral blood were sorted into separate populations. What the study reported, not specific to this receptor: After ivuxolimab, more expanded clones were found on average in CD8+ T cells than in CD4+ T cells. Antigen specificity was not determined for the clonally expanded peripheral T cells. Clonal expansion of both CD4+ and CD8+ blood T cells was observed from baseline to week 6 at doses 0.1 to 3.0 mg/kg. In the 0.1-3.0 mg/kg groups, partial responders had among the lowest normalized peripheral clonal expansion, particularly in CD8+ T cells. Low levels of normalized T-cell clonal expansion were also seen in some nonresponding patients.

For sequencing of the TCRbeta CDR3 region, genomic DNA was extracted from the sorted cells. The immunoSEQ Assay was used to sequence the TCRbeta CDR3 regions. The table was pulled from immuneACCESS by TCRdb, which kept in-frame rearrangements only. Such tables lose some clones; where checked, under half of the loss comes from unresolved V genes, and the rest has no known cause. This sample comprises roughly 60,000 clones, roughly 90% of them detected only once. The ten top clones hold roughly 0.45% of the sample. Reading from cysteine to phenylalanine, the CDR3 counts 15 amino acids. Here the CDR3 DNA is all that survives: 45 bases in frame from base 1. Reading the germline V gene (reference sequence) gives CDR1 SEHNR and CDR2 FQNEAQ. V loses 5 bases, J loses 1 base, and the germline ends lie 15 bases apart.

The chain is assembled from TRBV7-9 and TRBJ2-7; the D gene is not confidently resolved. The sample in question was CD4+ or CD8+ T cells sorted from blood, obtained in a trial of the OX40 agonist ivuxolimab. The clonotype originates from an adult with an advanced solid tumor such as melanoma, head and neck, liver or kidney cancer. The bases are TGTGCCAGCAGCCTTATGAGTTCCCTATCCTACGAGCAGTACTTC. It translates as CASSLMSSLSYEQYF.